This record concerns one T cell receptor beta chain sequence. What it recognizes is unknown. CD45RO/CCR7/CD25/CD127/CD95/CD27 separated CD4+ naive, central memory, regulatory and stem cell-like memory cells by sorting. This specimen comes from a study of beta chain features in type 1 diabetes. Study context: On cell yields, gender and age, patients and healthy donors were similar. Study-level points and caveats: Type 1 diabetes patients had fewer VDJ junction insertions and more deletions. Shortening that was moderate but significant affected the TCRB CDR3s of Type 1 diabetes patients in all four CD4+ subsets. Naive, central memory and Treg TCRB repertoires appeared more alike in patients than in healthy donors.

Of the isolated RNA, all was reverse transcribed, and so the sequenced material was expressed TCRB transcripts. TCRdb's table, derived via immunoSEQ multiplex PCR, lists solely in-frame clones and lacks some. The table shows 240,000 or so clones, with approximately 13% occurring only once. V shed 2 bases, J shed 2 bases, and the junction held 9 bases outside the gene matches. Germline V gene sequence: CDR1 SGDLS, CDR2 YYNGEE. CDR3 length: 17 residues. The TCR sequence derives from a young man with type 1 diabetes. The sample taken for sequencing was naive CD4+ T cells from blood. The chain links TRBV9 to TRBJ2-3; TRBD2 matches at 9 bases. The chain's CDR3 is CASSVHLGGGVTDTQYF. In DNA, the CDR3 is TGTGCCAGCAGCGTGCACCTTGGCGGGGGGGTCACAGATACGCAGTATTTT.